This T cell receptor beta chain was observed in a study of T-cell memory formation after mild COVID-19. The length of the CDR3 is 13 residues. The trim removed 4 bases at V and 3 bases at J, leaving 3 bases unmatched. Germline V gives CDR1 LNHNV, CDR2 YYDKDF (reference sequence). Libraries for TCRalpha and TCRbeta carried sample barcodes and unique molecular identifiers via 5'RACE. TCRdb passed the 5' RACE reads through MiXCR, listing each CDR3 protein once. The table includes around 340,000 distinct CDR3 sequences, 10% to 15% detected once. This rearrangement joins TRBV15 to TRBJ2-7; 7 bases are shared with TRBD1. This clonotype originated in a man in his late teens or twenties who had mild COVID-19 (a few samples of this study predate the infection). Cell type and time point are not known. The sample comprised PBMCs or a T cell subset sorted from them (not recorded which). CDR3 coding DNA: TGTGCCACCAGCATTGACAGGGTCTACGAGCAGTACTTC. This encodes CATSIDRVYEQYF. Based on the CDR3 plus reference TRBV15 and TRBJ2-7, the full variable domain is DAMVIQNPRYQVTQFGKPVTLSCSQTLNHNVMYWYQQKSSQAPKLLFHYYDKDFNNEADTPDNFQSRRPNTSFCFLDIRSPGLGDTAMYLCATSIDRVYEQYFGPGTRLTVT.